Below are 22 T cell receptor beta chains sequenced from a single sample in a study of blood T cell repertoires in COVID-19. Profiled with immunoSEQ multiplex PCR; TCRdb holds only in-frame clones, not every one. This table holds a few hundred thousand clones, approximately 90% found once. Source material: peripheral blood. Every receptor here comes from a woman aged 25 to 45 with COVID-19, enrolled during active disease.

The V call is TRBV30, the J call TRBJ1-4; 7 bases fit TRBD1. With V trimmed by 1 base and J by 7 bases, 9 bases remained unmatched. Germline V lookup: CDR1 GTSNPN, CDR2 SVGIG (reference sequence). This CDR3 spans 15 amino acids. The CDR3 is CAWSDTGARSEKLFF. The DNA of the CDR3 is TGTGCCTGGAGTGACACAGGGGCCAGATCTGAAAAACTGTTTTTT.

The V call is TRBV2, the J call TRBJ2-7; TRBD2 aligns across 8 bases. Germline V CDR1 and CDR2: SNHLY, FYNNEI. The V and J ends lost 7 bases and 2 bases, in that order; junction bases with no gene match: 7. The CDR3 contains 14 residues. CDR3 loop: CASTTGLAAYEQYV. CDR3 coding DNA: TGTGCCAGCACCACTGGACTAGCTGCCTACGAGCAGTACGTC.

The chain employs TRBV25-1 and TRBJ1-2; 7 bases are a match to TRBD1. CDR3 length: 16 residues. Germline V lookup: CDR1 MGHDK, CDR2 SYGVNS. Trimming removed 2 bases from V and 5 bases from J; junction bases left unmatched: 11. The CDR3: CASSEVQTGSVYGYTF. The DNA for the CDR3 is TGTGCCAGCAGTGAAGTCCAGACAGGGTCGGTTTATGGCTACACCTTC.

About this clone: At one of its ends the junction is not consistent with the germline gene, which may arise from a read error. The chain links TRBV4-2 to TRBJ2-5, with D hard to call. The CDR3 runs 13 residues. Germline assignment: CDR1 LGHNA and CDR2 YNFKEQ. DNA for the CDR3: TGTGCCAGCAGCCCGACATTCCAAGGGACCCAGTACTTC. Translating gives CASSPTFQGTQYF.

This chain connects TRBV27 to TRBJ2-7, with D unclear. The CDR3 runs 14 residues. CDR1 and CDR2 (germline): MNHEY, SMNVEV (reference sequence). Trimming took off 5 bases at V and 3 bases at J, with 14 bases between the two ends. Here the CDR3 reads CASSPQEVGYEQYF. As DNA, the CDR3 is TGTGCCAGCAGTCCACAAGAGGTAGGCTACGAGCAGTACTTC.

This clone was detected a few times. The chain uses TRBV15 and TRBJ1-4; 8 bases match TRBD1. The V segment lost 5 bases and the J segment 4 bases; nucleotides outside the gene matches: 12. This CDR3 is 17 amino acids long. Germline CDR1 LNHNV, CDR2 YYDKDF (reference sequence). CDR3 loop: CATSGRTGSRNNEKLFF. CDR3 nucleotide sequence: TGTGCCACCAGCGGCAGGACAGGGAGTCGGAATAATGAAAAACTGTTTTTT.

The CDR3 region has the DNA TGTGCCAGCAGCGCCCGGCATAGCGGGGGGCCAACAGATACGCAGTATTTT. It encodes CASSARHSGGPTDTQYF. The chain carries TRBV5-4 and TRBJ2-3, with 10 positions matching TRBD2. CDR1 and CDR2 from the germline V gene are SGHNT and YYREEE (reference sequence). V shed 4 bases, J shed 3 bases, and the junction held 11 bases outside the gene matches. This CDR3 comprises 17 residues.

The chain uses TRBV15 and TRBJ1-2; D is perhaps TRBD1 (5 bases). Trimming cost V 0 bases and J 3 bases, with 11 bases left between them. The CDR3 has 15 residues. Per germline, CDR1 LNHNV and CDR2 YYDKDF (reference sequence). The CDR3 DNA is TGTGCCACCAGCAGAGAACGACAGCCGTACTATGGCTACACCTTC. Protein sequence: CATSRERQPYYGYTF.

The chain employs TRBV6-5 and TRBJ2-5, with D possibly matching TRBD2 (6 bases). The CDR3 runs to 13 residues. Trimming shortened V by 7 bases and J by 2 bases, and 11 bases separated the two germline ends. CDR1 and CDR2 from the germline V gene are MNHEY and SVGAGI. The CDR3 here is CASKWGRQETQYF. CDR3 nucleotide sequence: TGTGCCAGCAAATGGGGGAGGCAAGAGACCCAGTACTTC.

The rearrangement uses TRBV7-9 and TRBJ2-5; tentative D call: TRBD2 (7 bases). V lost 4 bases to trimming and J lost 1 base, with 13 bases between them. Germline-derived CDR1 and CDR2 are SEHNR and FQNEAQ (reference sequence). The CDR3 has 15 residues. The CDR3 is CASSSAGAIQETQYF. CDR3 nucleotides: TGTGCCAGCAGCTCCGCGGGGGCTATCCAAGAGACCCAGTACTTC.

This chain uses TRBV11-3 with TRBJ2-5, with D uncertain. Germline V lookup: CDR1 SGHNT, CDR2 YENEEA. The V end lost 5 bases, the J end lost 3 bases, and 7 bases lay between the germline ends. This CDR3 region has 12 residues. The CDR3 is CASSDNKETQYF. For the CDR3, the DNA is TGTGCCAGCAGCGACAATAAAGAGACCCAGTACTTC.

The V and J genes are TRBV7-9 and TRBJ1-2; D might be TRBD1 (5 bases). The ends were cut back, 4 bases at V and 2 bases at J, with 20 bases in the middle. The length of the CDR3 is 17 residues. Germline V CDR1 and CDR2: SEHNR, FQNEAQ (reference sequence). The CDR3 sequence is CASSSTDFGQRNYGYTF. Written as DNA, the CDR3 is TGTGCCAGCAGCTCGACCGACTTCGGACAAAGGAACTATGGCTACACCTTC.

Here the CDR3 DNA reads TGTGCCAGCAGCCAATTTAACTTATCACCCCTCCACTTT. Translation: CASSQFNLSPLHF. The genes are TRBV3-1 (or the pseudogene TRBV3-2) and TRBJ1-6; no clear D gene. The germline V and J ends were trimmed by 2 bases and 10 bases, with 9 bases remaining between them. Per germline, CDR1 LGHDT and CDR2 YNNKEL (reference sequence). The CDR3 runs 13 residues.

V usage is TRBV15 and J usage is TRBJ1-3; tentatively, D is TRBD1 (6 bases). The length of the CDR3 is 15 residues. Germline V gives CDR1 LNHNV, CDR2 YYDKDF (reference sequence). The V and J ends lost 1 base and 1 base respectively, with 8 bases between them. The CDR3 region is CATSRAQGSGNTIYF. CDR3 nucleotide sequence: TGTGCCACCAGCAGAGCACAGGGTTCTGGAAACACCATATATTTT.

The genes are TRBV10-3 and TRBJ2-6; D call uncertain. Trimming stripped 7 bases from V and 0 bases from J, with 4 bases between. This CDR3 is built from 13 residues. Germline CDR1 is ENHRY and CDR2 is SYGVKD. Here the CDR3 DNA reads TGTGCCATCATGAGCTCTGGGGCCAACGTCCTGACTTTC. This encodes CAIMSSGANVLTF.

CDR3 nucleotide sequence: TGCGCCAGCAGTCAGAGGGGTCTCCGGGACTTTGAAAAACTGTTTTTT. Protein product: CASSQRGLRDFEKLFF. The chain employs TRBV23-1 and TRBJ1-4, with D perhaps TRBD1 (5 bases). TRBV23-1 is an open reading frame whose function is uncertain. This CDR3 is 16 amino acids long. With 3 bases removed from V and 7 bases from J, the gap between germline ends came to 18 bases.

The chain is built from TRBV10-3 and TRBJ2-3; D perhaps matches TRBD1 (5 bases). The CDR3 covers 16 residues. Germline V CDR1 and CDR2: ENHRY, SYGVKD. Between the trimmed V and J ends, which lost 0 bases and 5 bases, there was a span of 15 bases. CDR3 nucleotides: TGTGCCATCAGTGAGTCCGCAGGGTTAAAACGAGATACGCAGTATTTT. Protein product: CAISESAGLKRDTQYF.

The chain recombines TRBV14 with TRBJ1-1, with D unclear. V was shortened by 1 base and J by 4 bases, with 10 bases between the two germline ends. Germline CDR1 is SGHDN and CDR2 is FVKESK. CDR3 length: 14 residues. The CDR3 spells CASSQGAGFTEAFF. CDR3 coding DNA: TGTGCCAGCAGCCAAGGGGCGGGGTTCACTGAAGCTTTCTTT.

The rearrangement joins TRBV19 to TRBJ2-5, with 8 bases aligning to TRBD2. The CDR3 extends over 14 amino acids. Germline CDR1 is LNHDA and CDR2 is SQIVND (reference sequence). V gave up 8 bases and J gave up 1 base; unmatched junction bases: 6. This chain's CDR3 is CASWSGGFQETQYF. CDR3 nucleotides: TGTGCCAGTTGGAGCGGGGGATTCCAAGAGACCCAGTACTTC.

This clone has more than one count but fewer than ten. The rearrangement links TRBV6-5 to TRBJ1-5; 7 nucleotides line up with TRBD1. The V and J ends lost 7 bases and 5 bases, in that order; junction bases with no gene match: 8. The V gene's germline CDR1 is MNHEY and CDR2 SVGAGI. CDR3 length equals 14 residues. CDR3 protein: CASTTGTDYQPQHF. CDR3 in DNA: TGTGCCAGCACTACCGGGACAGACTATCAGCCCCAGCATTTT.

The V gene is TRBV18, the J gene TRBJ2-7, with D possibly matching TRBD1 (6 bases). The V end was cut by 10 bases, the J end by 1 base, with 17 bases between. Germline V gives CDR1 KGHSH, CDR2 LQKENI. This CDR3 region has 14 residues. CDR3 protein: CATSQGQGSYEQYV. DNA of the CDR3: TGTGCCACCTCGCAGGGGCAGGGATCCTACGAGCAGTACGTC.

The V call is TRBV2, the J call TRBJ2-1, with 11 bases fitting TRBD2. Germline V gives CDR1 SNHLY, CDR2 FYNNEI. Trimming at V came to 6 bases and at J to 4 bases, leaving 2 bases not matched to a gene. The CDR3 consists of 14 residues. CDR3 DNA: TGTGCCAGCAGGAGGACTAGCGGGTACAATGAGCAGTTCTTC. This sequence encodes CASRRTSGYNEQFF.